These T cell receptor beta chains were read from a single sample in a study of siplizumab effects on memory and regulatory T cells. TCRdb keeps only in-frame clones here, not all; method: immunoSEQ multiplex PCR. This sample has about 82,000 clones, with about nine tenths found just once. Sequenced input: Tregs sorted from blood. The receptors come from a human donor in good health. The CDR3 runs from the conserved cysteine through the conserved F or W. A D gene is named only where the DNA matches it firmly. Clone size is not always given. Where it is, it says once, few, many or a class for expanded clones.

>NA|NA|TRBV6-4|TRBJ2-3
TGTGCCAGCAGTGACGCGGGCACAGATACGCAGTATTTT
CASSDAGTDTQYF
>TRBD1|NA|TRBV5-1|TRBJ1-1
TGCGCCAGCAGCTCGAGGGACAGGGTTTCGGCTTTCTTT
CASSSRDRVSAFF
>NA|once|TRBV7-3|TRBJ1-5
TGTGCCAGCAGCTTACCGCAGCAGGGTCAGCCCCAGCATTTT
CASSLPQQGQPQHF
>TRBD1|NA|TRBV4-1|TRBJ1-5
TGCGCCAGCAGCCAACCCCACGACAGGGTGAAGCCCCAGCATTTT
CASSQPHDRVKPQHF
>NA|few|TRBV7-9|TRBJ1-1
TGTGCCAGCAGCCCCCAACAGGGATCAGCTTTCTTT
CASSPQQGSAFF
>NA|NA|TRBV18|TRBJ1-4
TGTGCCAGCTCACTCCTCGGGATTGAAAAACTGTTTTTT
CASSLLGIEKLFF
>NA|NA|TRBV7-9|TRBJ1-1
TGTGCCAGCAGCTTAGGTGTTGCTATGAACACTGAAGCTTTCTTT
CASSLGVAMNTEAFF
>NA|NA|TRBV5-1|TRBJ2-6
TGCGCCAGCAGCTACGGCTCTGGGGCCAACGTCCTGACTTTC
CASSYGSGANVLTF
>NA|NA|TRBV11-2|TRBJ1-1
TGTGCCAGCAGCTTAAACCCCGCCGGTTACGTGGCTTTCTTT
CASSLNPAGYVAFF
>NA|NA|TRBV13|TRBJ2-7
TGTGCCAGCAGCTTGAGAGGGGTGGCCCTCGAGCAGTACTTC
CASSLRGVALEQYF
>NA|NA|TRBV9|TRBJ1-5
TGTGCCAGCAGCGTATCAGGGGACAATCAGCCCCAGCATTTT
CASSVSGDNQPQHF
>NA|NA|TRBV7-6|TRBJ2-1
TGTGCCAGCAGCTTAGTGCCCAGAGGAAATGAGCAGTTCTTC
CASSLVPRGNEQFF
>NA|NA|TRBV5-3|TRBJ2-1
TGTGCCAGAAGCCCTCAGTTCTTC
CARSPQFF
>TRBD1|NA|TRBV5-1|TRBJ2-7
TGCGCCAGCAGCTTGGCCGGGACAGGGAAGTACGAGCAGTACTTC
CASSLAGTGKYEQYF
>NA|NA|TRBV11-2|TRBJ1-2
TGTGCCAGCAGCTTAGAGTCAGGGGTGGGCTATGGCTACACCTTC
CASSLESGVGYGYTF
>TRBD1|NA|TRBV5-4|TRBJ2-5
TGTGCCAGCAGCTTTTTTACAGGGGTATACCAAGAGACCCAGTACTTC
CASSFFTGVYQETQYF
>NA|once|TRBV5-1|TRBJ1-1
TGCGCCAGCAGCTTGGGACAACGGAACACTGAAGCTTTCTTT
CASSLGQRNTEAFF
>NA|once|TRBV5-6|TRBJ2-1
TGTGCCAGCAGCTTGTCAGGCCCCACGGAGCAGTTCTTC
CASSLSGPTEQFF
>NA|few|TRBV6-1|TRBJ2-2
TGTGCCACAACGGGACTCACCGGGGAGCTGTTTTTT
CATTGLTGELFF
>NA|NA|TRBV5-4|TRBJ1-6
TGTGCCAGCAGCTTGGTTGGCAGGGACTCACCCCTCCACTTT
CASSLVGRDSPLHF
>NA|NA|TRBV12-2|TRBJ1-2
TGTGCAAGTCGCTTAGCGCTCAGGACCTATGGCTACACCTTC
CASRLALRTYGYTF
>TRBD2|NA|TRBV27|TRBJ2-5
TGTGCCAGCAGTCCCGGGACTAGCGGGGGCTACGGGGAGACCCAGTACTTC
CASSPGTSGGYGETQYF
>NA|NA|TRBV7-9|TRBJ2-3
TGTGCCAGCAGCTTAGAGGAGGATACGCAGTATTTT
CASSLEEDTQYF
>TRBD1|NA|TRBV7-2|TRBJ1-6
TGTGCCAGCAGCCCAAGGACAGGGAATAATTCACCCCTCCACTTT
CASSPRTGNNSPLHF
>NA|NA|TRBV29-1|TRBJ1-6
TGCAGCGTGAGGACATTTTATAATTCACCCCTCCACTTT
CSVRTFYNSPLHF
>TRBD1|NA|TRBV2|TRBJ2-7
TGTGCCAGCAGTGAATCGGGGACAGGGGGTTACGAGCAGTACTTC
CASSESGTGGYEQYF
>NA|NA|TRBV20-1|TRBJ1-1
TGCAGGGGCCTCCGTGGCACTGAAGCTTTCTTT
CRGLRGTEAFF
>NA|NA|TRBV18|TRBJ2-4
TGTGCCAGCTCACCACCTCGCGGAGCCAAAAACATTCAGTACTTC
CASSPPRGAKNIQYF
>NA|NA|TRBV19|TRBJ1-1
TGTGCCAGTACCCGGGGGCTGGACACTGAAGCTTTCTTT
CASTRGLDTEAFF
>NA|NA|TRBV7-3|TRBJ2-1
TGTGCCAGCAGCCGGCGGGTGGGGGCCTCGGGCAACAATGAGCAGTTCTTC
CASSRRVGASGNNEQFF
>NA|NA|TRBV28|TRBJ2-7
TGTGCCAGCAGCCACCCTGGCGGGGCAGGGGAGTGCTTC
CASSHPGGAGECF
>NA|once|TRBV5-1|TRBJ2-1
TGCGCCAGCAGTTTCCGAGAATACAATGAGCAGTTCTTC
CASSFREYNEQFF
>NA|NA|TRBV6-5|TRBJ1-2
TGTGCCAGCAGTTACTCTGGGACCGCTATAGGCTACACCTTC
CASSYSGTAIGYTF
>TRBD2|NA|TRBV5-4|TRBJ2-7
TGTGCCGGGACTAGCGGGGGGGCCGTCGAGCAGTACTTC
CAGTSGGAVEQYF
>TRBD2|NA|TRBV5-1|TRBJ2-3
TGCGCCAGCAGCTTGGTCGGGGGGACCACAGATACGCAGTATTTT
CASSLVGGTTDTQYF
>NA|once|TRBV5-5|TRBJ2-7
TGTGCCAGCAGCGTGACGACAATTGTTTACGAGCAGTACTTC
CASSVTTIVYEQYF
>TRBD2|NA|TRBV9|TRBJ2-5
TGTGCCAGCAGCCCAGGGACTAGCTGGACTCAAGAGACCCAGTACTTC
CASSPGTSWTQETQYF